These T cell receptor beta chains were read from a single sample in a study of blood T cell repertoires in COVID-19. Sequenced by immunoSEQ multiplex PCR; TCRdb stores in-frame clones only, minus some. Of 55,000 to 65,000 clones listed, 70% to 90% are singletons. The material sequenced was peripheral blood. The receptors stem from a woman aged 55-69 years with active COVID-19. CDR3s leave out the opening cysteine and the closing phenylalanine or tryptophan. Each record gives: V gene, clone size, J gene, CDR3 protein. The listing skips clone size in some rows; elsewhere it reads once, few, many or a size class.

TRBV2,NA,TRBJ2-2,ASRGGTGELF
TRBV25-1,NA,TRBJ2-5,ASGRGETQY
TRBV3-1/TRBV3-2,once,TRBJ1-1,ASSHYGGVNTEAF
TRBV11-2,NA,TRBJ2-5,ASSLEAGLAGETQY
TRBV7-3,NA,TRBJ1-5,ASSSRTERDQPQH
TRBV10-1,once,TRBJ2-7,ASSELRGSSYEQY
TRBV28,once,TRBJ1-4,ASSFLGQSNEKLF
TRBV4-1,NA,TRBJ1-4,ASSPGQGAGVEKLF
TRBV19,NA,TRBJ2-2,ASKERGASTGELF
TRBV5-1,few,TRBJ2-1,ASSTAGRANEQF
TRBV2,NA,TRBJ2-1,ASSGLAGGYNEQF
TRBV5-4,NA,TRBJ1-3,ASSLGADSSGNTIY
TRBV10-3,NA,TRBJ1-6,AISAEGGALH
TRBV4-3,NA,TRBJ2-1,ASSQLQGAYNEQF
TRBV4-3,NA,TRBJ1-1,ASNSGGGTEAF
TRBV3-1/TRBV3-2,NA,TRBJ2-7,ASSPLTGLPYEQY
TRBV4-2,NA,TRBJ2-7,ASSQEKAVYEQY
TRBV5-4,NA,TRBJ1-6,ASSPGTASYNSPLH
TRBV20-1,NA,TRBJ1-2,SAGGANGYT
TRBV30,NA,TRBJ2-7,AWSVGGGSSYEQY
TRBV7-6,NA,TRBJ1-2,AGGSAGYGYT
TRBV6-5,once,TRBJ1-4,ASIRNRSNEKLF
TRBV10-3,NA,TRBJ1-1,AISESGQMNTEAF
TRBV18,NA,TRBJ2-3,ASSPGADTQY
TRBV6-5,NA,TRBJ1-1,ASCSDRGLTEAF
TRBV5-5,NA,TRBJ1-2,ASSSRGLGYT
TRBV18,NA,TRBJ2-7,ASSPYHGGQGGNYEQY
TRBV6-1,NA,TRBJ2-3,ASSLSVRDTQY
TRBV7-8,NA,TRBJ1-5,ASSLDVGGSGNQPQH
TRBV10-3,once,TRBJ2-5,AISDPGRGIETQY
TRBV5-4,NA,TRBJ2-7,ASSLEEEGLY
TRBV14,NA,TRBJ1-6,ASSQATGFSYNSPLH
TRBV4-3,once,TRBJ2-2,ASSQDSAGELF
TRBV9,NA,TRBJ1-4,ASSVARGNPTNEKLF